This is a list of T cell receptor beta chains from one sample in a study of liver allograft versus peripheral blood T cells. MiXCR, applied by TCRdb to the reads, yields one record per CDR3 protein. The data contain some 4,000 distinct CDR3 sequences, 15% to 20% of them seen just once; the ten biggest clones take up about a sixth. The receptors were gathered from a human patient who had a liver transplant. Some T cells may be provided by the graft donor. CDR3s include the opening cysteine and the closing phenylalanine or tryptophan. D genes are given only for firm matches. Not all rows give a size; the values are once, few, many and, for expanded clones, a class.

v_gene	len	abundance	j_gene	d_gene	CDR3nt	CDR3aa
TRBV12-3/TRBV12-4	13	many	TRBJ2-2	NA	TGTGCCAGCAGTTACAGCTCCTCAGGGGAGCTGTTTTTT	CASSYSSSGELFF
TRBV10-2	16	NA	TRBJ1-5	NA	TGCGCCAGCAGTGAGGAGGGGAGCGGGTTGTATCAGCCCCAGCATTTT	CASSEEGSGLYQPQHF
TRBV28	15	many	TRBJ2-2	NA	TGTGCCAGCAGTTTCGTAAACGCGAACACCGGGGAGCTGTTTTTT	CASSFVNANTGELFF
TRBV12-3/TRBV12-4	14	medium-sized	TRBJ1-2	NA	TGTGCCAGCAGTTTGGACGGAAGCTACTATGGCTACACCTTC	CASSLDGSYYGYTF
TRBV28	17	many	TRBJ2-1	NA	TGTGCCAGCAGTCCCACGGACAGACTTGTCTCCTACAATGAGCAGTTCTTC	CASSPTDRLVSYNEQFF
TRBV28	18	few	TRBJ2-7	TRBD2	TGTGCCAGCAGTTTATCCCCTTTACTAGCGGGCTTAAGTATCGAGCAGTACTTC	CASSLSPLLAGLSIEQYF
TRBV27	9	NA	TRBJ2-7	NA	TGTGCCAGCGGGCCTTACAGGGATTTC	CASGPYRDF
TRBV14	14	medium-sized	TRBJ2-7	NA	TGTGCCAGCAGCCAATGGGGCACGATCTACGAGCAGTACTTC	CASSQWGTIYEQYF
TRBV27	15	NA	TRBJ2-7	NA	TGTGCCAGCAGTGAAGCGGTCAGCGAGACCTACGAGCAGTACTTC	CASSEAVSETYEQYF
TRBV3-1	13	medium-sized	TRBJ1-4	NA	TGTGCCAGCAGCCAAAATTCGGGGGAAAAACTGTTTTTT	CASSQNSGEKLFF
TRBV12-3/TRBV12-4	17	few	TRBJ2-7	NA	TGTGCCAGCAGTGAAGAGGAGGAGGCCTCTGGGGACTACGAGCAGTACTTC	CASSEEEEASGDYEQYF
TRBV24-1	14	medium-sized	TRBJ1-6	NA	TGTGCCACCCAGGGGCAACCGGATAATTCACCCCTCCACTTT	CATQGQPDNSPLHF
TRBV30	13	NA	TRBJ1-1	TRBD1	TGTGCCTACCAGACAGGGATGAACACTGAAGCTTTCTTT	CAYQTGMNTEAFF
TRBV7-9	16	hyperexpanded	TRBJ1-4	NA	TGTGCCAGCAGTCCGGAACTGGGGCCGGGGAATGAAAAACTGTTTTTT	CASSPELGPGNEKLFF
TRBV6-6	15	medium-sized	TRBJ2-3	TRBD2	TGTGCCAGCAGCTACACTAGCGGGGCCTCAGATACGCAGTATTTT	CASSYTSGASDTQYF
TRBV3-1	15	NA	TRBJ1-1	NA	TGTGCCAGCAGCCAAGCCGAGGGAGCGGTTAATGAAGCTTTCTTT	CASSQAEGAVNEAFF
TRBV25-1	13	few	TRBJ1-1	NA	TGTGCCAGCAGTGAAGGTCCGGGGACTGAAGCTTTCTTT	CASSEGPGTEAFF
TRBV2	14	NA	TRBJ2-3	TRBD1	TGTGCCAGCAGCTCTGGACAGGGCACAGATACGCAGTATTTT	CASSSGQGTDTQYF
TRBV29-1	13	medium-sized	TRBJ2-1	TRBD1	TGCAGCGTTTTGACAGGGTATTACAATGAGCAGTTCTTC	CSVLTGYYNEQFF
TRBV9	15	NA	TRBJ2-1	TRBD2	TGTGCCAGCAGCCCTAGCGGGGGGGCGGGGAATGAGCAGTTCTTC	CASSPSGGAGNEQFF
TRBV7-9	18	medium-sized	TRBJ1-2	TRBD1	TGTGCCAGCAGACTCCCGGCGGGACAGGTCAACCTTAACTATGGCTACACCTTC	CASRLPAGQVNLNYGYTF
TRBV20-1	14	NA	TRBJ1-1	TRBD1	TGCAGTGCTTCTGGGACAGCGAAGAACACTGAAGCTTTCTTT	CSASGTAKNTEAFF
TRBV24-1	11	medium-sized	TRBJ1-3	NA	TGTGCCACCAGTGATTTTGACACCATATATTTT	CATSDFDTIYF
TRBV7-9	14	medium-sized	TRBJ2-7	TRBD1	TGTGCCAGCAGCTTAGTCACAGGGGACTACGAGCAGTACTTC	CASSLVTGDYEQYF